This is a list of T cell receptor beta chains from one sample in a study of tumor-infiltrating lymphocytes in primary liver carcinoma. TCRdb reanalysed the multiplex PCR reads using MiXCR and keeps one entry per CDR3 protein. The sample holds about 310,000 distinct CDR3 sequences; nearly 60% are singletons and the top ten take about a sixth. The sequenced sample consisted of peripheral blood. All receptors come from a woman in her twenties or thirties with primary liver carcinoma and hepatitis B virus infection. CDR3s include the opening cysteine and the closing phenylalanine or tryptophan. D genes are given only for firm matches. The size of a clone is reported for some rows only, either as once, few or many, or as a class for expanded clones.

D: -; V: TRBV7-9; J: TRBJ1-2; size: -; CDR3: CASRQSAHDYGYTF; DNA: TGTGCCAGCCGCCAATCCGCGCATGACTATGGCTATACCTTC
D: TRBD1; V: TRBV11-2; J: TRBJ1-4; size: -; CDR3: CASSSKSGTATGKLFF; DNA: TGTGCAAGCAGCTCAAAAAGTGGGACAGCCACTGGAAAACTGTTTTTT
D: -; V: TRBV6-2/TRBV6-3; J: TRBJ2-2; size: few; CDR3: CASSYSGFGELFF; DNA: TGTGCCAGCAGTTACTCTGGGTTCGGGGAGCTGTTTTTT
D: -; V: TRBV18; J: TRBJ2-1; size: -; CDR3: CVSSEVRTPNEQFF; DNA: TGTGTCAGCTCGGAAGTACGGACTCCTAATGAGCAGTTCTTC
D: -; V: TRBV29-1; J: TRBJ2-1; size: once; CDR3: CSVCRSGAYNEQSF; DNA: TGCAGCGTTTGTCGGTCAGGGGCATACAATGAGCAGTCCTTC
D: -; V: TRBV11-2; J: TRBJ2-5; size: once; CDR3: CASGSYGQETQYF; DNA: TGTGCCAGCGGCTCATATGGGCAGGAGACCCAGTATTTC
D: -; V: TRBV11-2; J: TRBJ2-7; size: -; CDR3: CASSTPTLNEQYF; DNA: TGTGCCAGCAGCACCCCCACATTAAACGAACAGTACTTC
D: -; V: TRBV4-2; J: TRBJ2-4; size: once; CDR3: CASSQPLAKNIQYF; DNA: TGTGCCAGCAGCCAACCCCTAGCCAAAAACATTCAGTACTTC
D: -; V: TRBV18; J: TRBJ1-1; size: -; CDR3: CARSPGQNTEAFF; DNA: TGTGCCCGCTCACCAGGGCAGAACACTGAAGCTTTCTTT
D: -; V: TRBV12-3/TRBV12-4; J: TRBJ1-2; size: -; CDR3: CASSLGLPGGYTF; DNA: TGTGCCAGCAGTTTAGGTCTCCCGGGAGGCTACACCTTC
D: TRBD1; V: TRBV6-5; J: TRBJ2-1; size: -; CDR3: CASKPSQGGRHNEQFF; DNA: TGTGCCAGCAAACCCTCACAGGGGGGTCGACACAATGAGCAGTTCTTC
D: TRBD1; V: TRBV14; J: TRBJ1-4; size: few; CDR3: CASSRPTGNTNEKLFF; DNA: TGTGCCAGCAGCCGACCGACAGGGAACACTAATGAAAAACTGTTTTTT